This T cell receptor (beta chain) was captured in a study of blood T cell repertoires in COVID-19. Across the whole study: COVID-19 samples collected from the United States, Italy and Spain covered acute and convalescent phases. T cells, B-cell-depleted T cells, or PBMCs supplied cDNA or gDNA.

TCRdb's table, derived via immunoSEQ multiplex PCR, lists solely in-frame clones and lacks some. The sample carries about 35,000 clones, around 86% recorded once. This CDR3 is built from 15 residues. Unmatched junction bases numbered 1, after V lost 0 bases and J lost 2 bases. Germline V gene sequence: CDR1 SGHRS, CDR2 YFSETQ. Sequences were obtained from peripheral blood. This receptor was obtained from an elderly man with active COVID-19. The chain employs TRBV5-1 and TRBJ2-3; 9 nucleotides line up with TRBD1. CDR3 sequence: CASSLGDRVTDTQYF. The CDR3, as DNA: TGCGCCAGCAGCTTGGGGGACAGGGTCACAGATACGCAGTATTTT.